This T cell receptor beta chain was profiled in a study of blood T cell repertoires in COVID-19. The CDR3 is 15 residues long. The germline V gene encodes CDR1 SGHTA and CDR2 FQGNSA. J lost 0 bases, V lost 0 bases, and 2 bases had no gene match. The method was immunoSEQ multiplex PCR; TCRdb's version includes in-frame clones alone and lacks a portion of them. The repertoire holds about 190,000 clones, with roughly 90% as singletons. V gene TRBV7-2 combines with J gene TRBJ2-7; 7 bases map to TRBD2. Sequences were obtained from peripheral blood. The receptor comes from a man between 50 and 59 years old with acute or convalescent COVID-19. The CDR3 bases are TGTGCCAGCAGCTTAGCGGGAGGGAGCTCCTACGAGCAGTACTTC. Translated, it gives CASSLAGGSSYEQYF.